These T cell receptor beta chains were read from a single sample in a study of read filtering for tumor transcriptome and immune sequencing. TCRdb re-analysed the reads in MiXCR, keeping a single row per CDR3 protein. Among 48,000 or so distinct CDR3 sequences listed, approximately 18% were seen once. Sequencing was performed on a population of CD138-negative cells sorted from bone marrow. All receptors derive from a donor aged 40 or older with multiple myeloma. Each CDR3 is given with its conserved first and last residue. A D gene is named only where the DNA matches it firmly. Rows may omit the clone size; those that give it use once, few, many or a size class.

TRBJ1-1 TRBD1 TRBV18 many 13 TGTGCCACCACAGGGGCCCCGAACACTGAAGCTTTCTTT CATTGAPNTEAFF
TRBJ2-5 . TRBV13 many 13 TGTGCCAGCAGCACGGGACTTCAAGAGACCCAGTACTTC CASSTGLQETQYF
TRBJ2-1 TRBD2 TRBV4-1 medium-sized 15 TGCGCCAGCAGCCTAGGACTAGCGGGAGTAAATGAGCAGTTCTTC CASSLGLAGVNEQFF
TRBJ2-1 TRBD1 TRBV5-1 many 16 TGCGCCAGCAGCTTGACCTCTGGACAGGTGTACAATGAGCAGTTCTTC CASSLTSGQVYNEQFF
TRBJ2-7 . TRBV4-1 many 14 TGCGCCAGCAGCCAAGAATGGTCAGGGTACGAGCAGTACTTC CASSQEWSGYEQYF
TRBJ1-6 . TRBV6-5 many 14 TGTGCCAGCAGTTCCTCAGGTCGGGACCGATCGACCCACTTT CASSSSGRDRSTHF
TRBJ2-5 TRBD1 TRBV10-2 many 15 TGCGCCAGCAATAGACAGGGGAGCTACCAAGAGACCCAGTACTTC CASNRQGSYQETQYF
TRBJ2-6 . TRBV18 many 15 TGTGCCAGCTCACCACTGGAGGCTGGGGCCAACGTCCTGACTTTC CASSPLEAGANVLTF
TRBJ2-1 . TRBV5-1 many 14 TGCGCCAGCAGCTTGGGGCCACCGGGGAATGAGCAGTTCTTC CASSLGPPGNEQFF
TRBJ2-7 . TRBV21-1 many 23 TGTGCCAGCAGCAAACGGAGGGCAATTGATATGGTGAGGGGACTCCCACTGCATAGGGAGCAGTACTTC CASSKRRAIDMVRGLPLHREQYF
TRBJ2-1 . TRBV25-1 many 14 TGTGCCAGCAGTGAACCCGGCCTAATCAATGAGCAGTTCTTC CASSEPGLINEQFF
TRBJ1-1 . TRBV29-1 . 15 TGCAGCGTTGCCGGGGGGGCTTGGGTGAACGCTGAAGCTTTCTTT CSVAGGAWVNAEAFF
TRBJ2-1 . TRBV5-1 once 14 TGCGCCAGTAGGGTTGGGAGGTCCTACAATGCGCAGTTCTTT CASRVGRSYNAQFF
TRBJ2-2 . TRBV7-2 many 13 TGTGCCAGCAGCTTTCGCGTCACCGGGGAGCTGTTTTTT CASSFRVTGELFF
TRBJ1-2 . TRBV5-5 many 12 TGTGCCAGCAGGGCTAATAACTATGGCTACACCTTC CASRANNYGYTF
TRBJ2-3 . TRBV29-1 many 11 TGCAGCTTGAGGGAGGGGGACAGCGAACATTTT CSLREGDSEHF
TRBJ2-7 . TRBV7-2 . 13 TGTGCCAGCAGCTTAGCTGACGTCTACGAGCAGTACTTC CASSLADVYEQYF
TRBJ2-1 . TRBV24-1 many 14 TGTGCCACCAGTGAGGCGGGTCCCTACAATGAGCAGTTCTTC CATSEAGPYNEQFF
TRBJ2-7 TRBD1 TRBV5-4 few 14 TGTGCCAGCAGCTTCGGACAGGGTGGATACGAGCAGTACTTC CASSFGQGGYEQYF
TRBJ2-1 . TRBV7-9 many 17 TGTGCCAGCAGCTTAGTAGCGGAGGCCCTGGGGTTCAATGAGCAGTTCTTC CASSLVAEALGFNEQFF
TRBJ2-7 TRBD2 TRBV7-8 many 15 TGTGCCAGCAGCTTAAATTTAGCGGGAAGTCTCGAGCAGTACTTC CASSLNLAGSLEQYF
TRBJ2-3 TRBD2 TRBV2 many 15 TGTGCCAGCAGTGGGACTAGCGGGAGAACAGATACGCAGTATTTT CASSGTSGRTDTQYF
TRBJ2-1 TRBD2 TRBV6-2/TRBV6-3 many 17 TGTGCCAGCATAAATGGGGGACTAGCGGTTCTCTACAATGAGCAGTTCTTC CASINGGLAVLYNEQFF
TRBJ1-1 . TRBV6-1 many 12 TGTGCCAGCAGTGATAGGAACACTGAAGCTTTCTTT CASSDRNTEAFF
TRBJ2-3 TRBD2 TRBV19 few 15 TGTGCCAGTAGTAAGGGACTAGCGGGGAGAGATACGCAGTATTTT CASSKGLAGRDTQYF
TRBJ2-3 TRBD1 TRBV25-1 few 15 TGTGCCAGCAGTGAATTCAGGGGGCGAGGAGGGACGCAGTATTTT CASSEFRGRGGTQYF
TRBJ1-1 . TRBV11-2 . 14 TGTGCCAGCAGCTTAGAATCAGGGTACACTGAAGCTTTCTTT CASSLESGYTEAFF
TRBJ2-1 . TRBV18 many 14 TGTGCCAGCTCACTGCAAATAGGGGGGGATGAGCAGTTCTTC CASSLQIGGDEQFF
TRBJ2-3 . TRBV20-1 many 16 TGCAGTGCTACCACGAGGGCAGGCTCTAGCACAGATACGCAGTATTTT CSATTRAGSSTDTQYF
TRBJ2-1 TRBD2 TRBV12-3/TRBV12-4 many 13 TGTGCCAGCAAGGGACTAGCGGGAGGGCAGCAGTTCTTC CASKGLAGGQQFF
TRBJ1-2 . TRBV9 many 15 TGTGCCAGCAGCGGCGGCGGAGATCCTAACTATGGCTACACCTTC CASSGGGDPNYGYTF
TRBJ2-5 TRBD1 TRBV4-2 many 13 TGTGCCAGCAGCAGGGACAGAGAAGAGACCCAGTACTTC CASSRDREETQYF
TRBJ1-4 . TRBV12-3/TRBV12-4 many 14 TGTGCCAGCAGTTTAAGTGTCCGGACTGAAAAACTGTTTTTT CASSLSVRTEKLFF
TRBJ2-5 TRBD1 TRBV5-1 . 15 TGCGCCAGCAGCCCCGGGACAGGGGGTGGCGAGACCCAGTACTTC CASSPGTGGGETQYF
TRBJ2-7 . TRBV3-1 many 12 TGTGCCAGCAGCCAAGAGGTAGACGAGCAGTACTTC CASSQEVDEQYF
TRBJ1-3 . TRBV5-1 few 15 TGCGCCAGCAGCTCGACCAGGGCCTCTGGAAACACCATATATTTT CASSSTRASGNTIYF
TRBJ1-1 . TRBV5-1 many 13 TGCGCCAGCAGCTCCCTGCAGGTCTCCGAAGCTTTCTTT CASSSLQVSEAFF
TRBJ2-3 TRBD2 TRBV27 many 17 TGTGCCAGCAAACCTAATGGGCGGGAGGTTGTTGCAGATACGCAGTATTTT CASKPNGREVVADTQYF
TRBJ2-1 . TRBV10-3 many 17 TGTGCCATCAGTGGCCACCCCTGGGCTAGGGGGGGCAATGAGCAGTTCTTC CAISGHPWARGGNEQFF
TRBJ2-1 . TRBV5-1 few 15 TGCGCCAGCAGCTTGGGGACGAGTTCCTACAATGAGCAGTTCTTC CASSLGTSSYNEQFF
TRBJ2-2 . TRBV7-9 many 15 TGTGCCAGCAGCTTATCGGACGGACTCACCGGGGAGCTGTTTTTT CASSLSDGLTGELFF
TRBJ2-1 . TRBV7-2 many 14 TGTGCCAGCAGCTTAGAACTAGTTTACAATGAGCAGTTCTTC CASSLELVYNEQFF
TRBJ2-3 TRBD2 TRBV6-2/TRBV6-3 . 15 TGTGCCAGCAGGTCGACTAGCGGGACTTCGAATACGCGGTATTTT CASRSTSGTSNTRYF
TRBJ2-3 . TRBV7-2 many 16 TGTGCCAGCAGCTTAGGAGGGATTGCCGTGGCAGATACGCAGTATTTT CASSLGGIAVADTQYF
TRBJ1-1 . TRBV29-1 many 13 TGCAGCGTTGAACGAAATTGGAACACTGAAGCTTTCTTT CSVERNWNTEAFF
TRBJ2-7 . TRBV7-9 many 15 TGTGCCACCCTACTGGGGGGCAGTAGCTCCTACGAGCAGTACTTC CATLLGGSSSYEQYF
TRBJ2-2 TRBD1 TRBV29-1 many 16 TGCAGCGTTAAGACAGAGGGGGCTCCTCGCACCGGGGAGCTGTTTTTT CSVKTEGAPRTGELFF
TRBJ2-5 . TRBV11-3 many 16 TGTGCCAGCAGCTTAGGAGGAAGGGGGATTGGAGAGACCCAGTACTTC CASSLGGRGIGETQYF
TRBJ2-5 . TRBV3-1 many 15 TGTGCCAGCAGCCCAAGGCTACTATACCAAGAGACCCAGTACTTC CASSPRLLYQETQYF
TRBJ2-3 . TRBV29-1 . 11 TGCAGCGTGGATAAGGGAGATACGCAGTATTTT CSVDKGDTQYF